The rows below give T cell receptor beta chains drawn from one sample of a study of OX40 agonist ivuxolimab in advanced cancers. Method: immunoSEQ multiplex PCR; TCRdb's copy keeps in-frame clones and lacks some. Of around 50,000 clones in the sample, 80% to 90% were seen once. Sequenced here: CD4+ or CD8+ T cells sorted from blood, sampled in a trial of the OX40 agonist ivuxolimab. These receptor sequences come from an adult with an advanced solid tumor such as melanoma, head and neck, liver or kidney cancer. The CDR3 runs from the conserved cysteine through the conserved F or W. Each record gives: V gene, clone size, J gene, D gene, CDR3 protein, CDR3 DNA. The D gene is left open where the match is weak. Only part of the rows carry a size: once, few, many, or a class if the clone is expanded.

v_gene: TRBV5-4
abundance: -
j_gene: TRBJ2-2
d_gene: TRBD1
CDR3aa: CASSLGPGQGANTGELFF
CDR3nt: TGTGCCAGCAGCTTGGGACCGGGACAGGGGGCGAACACCGGGGAGCTGTTTTTT

v_gene: TRBV7-2
abundance: -
j_gene: TRBJ2-3
d_gene: TRBD1
CDR3aa: CASSLTGGAGGQYF
CDR3nt: TGTGCCAGCAGCTTAACAGGGGGTGCGGGCGGGCAGTATTTT

v_gene: TRBV7-3
abundance: -
j_gene: TRBJ2-1
d_gene: TRBD2
CDR3aa: CASSFSGGGSYNEQFF
CDR3nt: TGTGCCAGCAGTTTTAGCGGGGGCGGCTCCTACAATGAGCAGTTCTTC

v_gene: TRBV7-6
abundance: -
j_gene: TRBJ2-5
d_gene: -
CDR3aa: CASSLAAQGQETQYF
CDR3nt: TGTGCCAGCAGCTTAGCGGCACAGGGACAAGAGACCCAGTACTTC

v_gene: TRBV6-5
abundance: -
j_gene: TRBJ2-5
d_gene: TRBD2
CDR3aa: CASRPGLAVETQYF
CDR3nt: TGTGCCAGCAGGCCCGGACTAGCCGTGGAGACCCAGTACTTC

v_gene: TRBV5-6
abundance: -
j_gene: TRBJ2-3
d_gene: -
CDR3aa: CASSKSPSGVVDTQYF
CDR3nt: TGTGCCAGCAGTAAGTCCCCCTCGGGGGTCGTAGATACGCAGTATTTT

v_gene: TRBV12-5
abundance: -
j_gene: TRBJ2-1
d_gene: TRBD2
CDR3aa: CASGPPLAGAYNEQFF
CDR3nt: TGTGCTAGTGGTCCCCCTCTAGCGGGGGCCTACAATGAGCAGTTCTTC

v_gene: TRBV11-3
abundance: -
j_gene: TRBJ2-3
d_gene: TRBD2
CDR3aa: CASSLGGGASDTQYF
CDR3nt: TGTGCCAGCAGCTTGGGCGGGGGGGCTTCAGATACGCAGTATTTT

v_gene: TRBV28
abundance: -
j_gene: TRBJ2-5
d_gene: TRBD1
CDR3aa: CASSRTGSGETQYF
CDR3nt: TGTGCCAGCAGTCGGACAGGGTCGGGTGAGACCCAGTACTTC

v_gene: TRBV27
abundance: -
j_gene: TRBJ1-6
d_gene: TRBD1
CDR3aa: CASSLYPPRTGSGSPLHF
CDR3nt: TGTGCCAGCAGTTTATACCCCCCCCGGACAGGGTCGGGTTCACCCCTCCACTTT

v_gene: TRBV6-1
abundance: few
j_gene: TRBJ2-2
d_gene: -
CDR3aa: CASSEELAANTGELFF
CDR3nt: TGTGCCAGCAGTGAAGAATTAGCAGCGAACACCGGGGAGCTGTTTTTT

v_gene: TRBV9
abundance: -
j_gene: TRBJ2-5
d_gene: -
CDR3aa: CASSVLGTGETQYF
CDR3nt: TGTGCCAGCAGCGTACTGGGCACTGGGGAGACCCAGTACTTC

v_gene: TRBV2
abundance: -
j_gene: TRBJ1-1
d_gene: TRBD1
CDR3aa: CASCRDSGMNTEAFF
CDR3nt: TGTGCCAGCTGCCGGGACAGCGGCATGAACACTGAAGCTTTCTTT

v_gene: TRBV2
abundance: -
j_gene: TRBJ1-3
d_gene: -
CDR3aa: CASSEWQSKGTGNTIYF
CDR3nt: TGTGCCAGCAGTGAGTGGCAATCGAAGGGGACTGGAAACACCATATATTTT

v_gene: TRBV10-2
abundance: -
j_gene: TRBJ2-5
d_gene: -
CDR3aa: CASSELPRGTQYF
CDR3nt: TGCGCCAGCAGTGAGCTCCCACGTGGGACCCAGTACTTC

v_gene: TRBV11-3
abundance: once
j_gene: TRBJ2-3
d_gene: TRBD2
CDR3aa: CASSSAGGPDTQYF
CDR3nt: TGTGCCAGCAGCTCGGCGGGGGGGCCGGATACGCAGTATTTT

v_gene: TRBV6-5
abundance: -
j_gene: TRBJ1-2
d_gene: -
CDR3aa: CASSYLQAPHYGYTF
CDR3nt: TGTGCCAGCAGTTACTTGCAGGCCCCCCACTATGGCTACACCTTC

v_gene: TRBV20-1
abundance: -
j_gene: TRBJ2-7
d_gene: -
CDR3aa: CSSRTYEQYF
CDR3nt: TGCAGTTCCCGGACCTACGAGCAGTACTTC

v_gene: TRBV7-9
abundance: -
j_gene: TRBJ1-2
d_gene: -
CDR3aa: CASSLTDYGYTF
CDR3nt: TGTGCCAGCAGCTTGACCGACTATGGCTACACCTTC

v_gene: TRBV2
abundance: -
j_gene: TRBJ2-3
d_gene: -
CDR3aa: CASSRGLRGADTQYF
CDR3nt: TGTGCCAGCAGTAGGGGCCTGAGGGGCGCAGATACGCAGTATTTT

v_gene: TRBV5-1
abundance: -
j_gene: TRBJ2-6
d_gene: TRBD1
CDR3aa: CASSSGTGMSGANVLTF
CDR3nt: TGCGCCAGCAGCTCCGGGACAGGGATGTCTGGGGCCAACGTCCTGACTTTC

v_gene: TRBV5-1
abundance: few
j_gene: TRBJ2-2
d_gene: -
CDR3aa: CASSPGGQLNTGELFF
CDR3nt: TGCGCCAGCAGCCCGGGGGGACAACTGAACACCGGGGAGCTGTTTTTT

v_gene: TRBV2
abundance: -
j_gene: TRBJ1-1
d_gene: -
CDR3aa: CASSEARGALNTEAFF
CDR3nt: TGTGCCAGCAGTGAAGCCCGGGGGGCCTTGAACACTGAAGCTTTCTTT

v_gene: TRBV28
abundance: once
j_gene: TRBJ2-5
d_gene: -
CDR3aa: CASSYGYQETQYF
CDR3nt: TGTGCCAGCAGTTATGGGTACCAAGAGACCCAGTACTTC

v_gene: TRBV11-2
abundance: -
j_gene: TRBJ2-5
d_gene: TRBD2
CDR3aa: CASSLGASGVQETQYF
CDR3nt: TGTGCCAGCAGCTTAGGGGCTAGCGGGGTACAAGAGACCCAGTACTTC

v_gene: TRBV5-1
abundance: -
j_gene: TRBJ2-2
d_gene: -
CDR3aa: CASSWADPNTGELFF
CDR3nt: TGCGCCAGCAGCTGGGCCGACCCGAACACCGGGGAGCTGTTTTTT

v_gene: TRBV6-1
abundance: few
j_gene: TRBJ2-3
d_gene: TRBD1
CDR3aa: CASSEIAGGPDTQYF
CDR3nt: TGTGCCAGCAGTGAGATCGCAGGGGGCCCAGATACGCAGTATTTT

v_gene: TRBV4-2
abundance: -
j_gene: TRBJ2-1
d_gene: -
CDR3aa: CASSPLVGGSYNEQFF
CDR3nt: TGTGCCAGCAGCCCCCTTGTGGGGGGCTCCTACAATGAGCAGTTCTTC

v_gene: TRBV12-5
abundance: -
j_gene: TRBJ1-1
d_gene: -
CDR3aa: CAGGIRGEAFF
CDR3nt: TGTGCTGGAGGGATCCGTGGTGAAGCTTTCTTT

v_gene: TRBV28
abundance: few
j_gene: TRBJ2-6
d_gene: -
CDR3aa: CASSPLARSSGANVLTF
CDR3nt: TGTGCCAGCAGCCCGCTGGCCCGAAGCTCTGGGGCCAACGTCCTGACTTTC

v_gene: TRBV5-5
abundance: -
j_gene: TRBJ2-7
d_gene: -
CDR3aa: CASSLDAGGFYEQYF
CDR3nt: TGTGCCAGCAGCTTGGATGCAGGGGGGTTTTACGAGCAGTACTTC

v_gene: TRBV11-2
abundance: -
j_gene: TRBJ1-6
d_gene: -
CDR3aa: CASSFGGSNNSPLHF
CDR3nt: TGTGCCAGCAGCTTTGGTGGCAGTAATAATTCACCCCTCCACTTT

v_gene: TRBV19
abundance: few
j_gene: TRBJ1-4
d_gene: -
CDR3aa: CASSESGATEEKLFF
CDR3nt: TGTGCCAGTAGTGAGTCAGGGGCTACGGAGGAAAAACTGTTTTTT

v_gene: TRBV7-9
abundance: few
j_gene: TRBJ1-4
d_gene: -
CDR3aa: CASSLHIAGGKVLGEKLFF
CDR3nt: TGTGCCAGCAGCTTACATATTGCGGGCGGGAAGGTTCTTGGGGAAAAACTGTTTTTT

v_gene: TRBV2
abundance: -
j_gene: TRBJ1-4
d_gene: -
CDR3aa: CASSVGSVNEKLFF
CDR3nt: TGTGCCAGCAGTGTCGGGTCTGTTAATGAAAAACTGTTTTTT

v_gene: TRBV11-3
abundance: few
j_gene: TRBJ2-5
d_gene: TRBD2
CDR3aa: CASSLGGGAEETQYF
CDR3nt: TGTGCCAGCAGCTTAGGCGGGGGGGCGGAAGAGACCCAGTACTTC